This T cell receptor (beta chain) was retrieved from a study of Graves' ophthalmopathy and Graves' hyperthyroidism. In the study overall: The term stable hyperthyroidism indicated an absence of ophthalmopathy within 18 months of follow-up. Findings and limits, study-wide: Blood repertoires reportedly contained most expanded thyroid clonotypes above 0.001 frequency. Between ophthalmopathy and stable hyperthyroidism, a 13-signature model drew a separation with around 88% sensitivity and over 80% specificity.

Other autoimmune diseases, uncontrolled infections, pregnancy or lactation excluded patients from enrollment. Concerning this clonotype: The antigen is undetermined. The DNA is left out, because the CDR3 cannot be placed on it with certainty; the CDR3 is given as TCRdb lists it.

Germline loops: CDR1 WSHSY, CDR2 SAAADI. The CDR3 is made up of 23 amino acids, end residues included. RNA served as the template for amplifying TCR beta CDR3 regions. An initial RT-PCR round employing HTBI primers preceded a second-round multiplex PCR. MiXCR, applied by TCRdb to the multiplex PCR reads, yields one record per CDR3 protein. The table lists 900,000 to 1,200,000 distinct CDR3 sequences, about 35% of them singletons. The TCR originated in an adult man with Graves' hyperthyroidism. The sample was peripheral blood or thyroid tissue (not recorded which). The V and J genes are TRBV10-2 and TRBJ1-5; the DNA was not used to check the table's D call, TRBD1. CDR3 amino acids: CASSEPDSLLNYGYTFGSGTQHF.